The 24 T cell receptor beta chains presented below share a single source sample, sequenced in a study of liver allograft versus peripheral blood T cells. Across the study: Hepatic allograft T cell receptor repertoires were evaluated relative to those present in recipients' peripheral blood.

TCRdb re-analysed the reads in MiXCR, keeping a single row per CDR3 protein. The table shows around 12,000 distinct CDR3 sequences, with around a sixth occurring only once. The receptors were gathered from a human patient who had a liver transplant. Some T cells may originate from the graft donor.

This clonotype showed up many times. J is TRBJ1-4 and V is TRBV28; 9 bases align to TRBD1. The CDR3 is 14 amino acids. The germline V gene encodes CDR1 MDHEN and CDR2 SYDVKM. V lost 6 bases to trimming and J lost 7 bases; unmatched junction nucleotides: 6. This CDR3 is CASRTTGGGEKLFF. The CDR3 DNA is TGTGCCAGCAGAACGACAGGGGGGGGTGAAAAACTGTTTTTT.

This clonotype has at least ten counts. The chain joins TRBV6-5 to TRBJ2-1; 15 bases agree with TRBD2. Germline loops: CDR1 MNHEY, CDR2 SVGAGI. The CDR3 loop spans 15 amino acids. V was pared by 5 bases and J by 12 bases, with 8 bases of the junction left unmatched. Here the CDR3 reads CASSNKGLAGGGQFF. DNA of the CDR3: TGTGCCAGCAGTAACAAGGGACTAGCGGGAGGCGGGCAGTTCTTC.

The sample holds many counts of this clonotype. The chain employs TRBV20-1 and TRBJ1-2, with TRBD1 matching over 7 bases. Trimming removed 6 bases from V and 3 bases from J; junction bases left unmatched: 10. Germline V gene sequence: CDR1 DFQATT, CDR2 SNEGSKA (reference sequence). This CDR3 has 14 residues. CDR3 in amino acids: CSAVVGQDDYGYTF. CDR3 coding DNA: TGCAGTGCCGTAGTCGGACAGGACGACTATGGCTACACCTTC.

The chain carries TRBV20-1 and TRBJ2-3; 13 positions match TRBD2. Germline CDR1 and CDR2: DFQATT and SNEGSKA (reference sequence). There are 17 residues in the CDR3. V gave up 6 bases and J gave up 2 bases; unmatched junction bases: 11. DNA for the CDR3: TGCAGTGCCCAGACTAGCGGGGGGATTTTTAACACAGATACGCAGTATTTT. Amino acids: CSAQTSGGIFNTDTQYF.

This clonotype is medium-sized. The rearrangement links TRBV19 to TRBJ2-3, with a weak D call TRBD2 (5 bases). This CDR3 has 14 residues. Germline V CDR1 and CDR2: LNHDA, SQIVND (reference sequence). Deletions cut 6 bases from V and 2 bases from J, with 12 bases between. The CDR3 region has the DNA TGTGCCAGTAGGGAGGACTGGAACACAGATACGCAGTATTTT. Its protein is CASREDWNTDTQYF.

This clonotype was seen at least ten times. This rearrangement joins TRBV6-2 or TRBV6-3 to TRBJ1-1, with 7 bases matching TRBD1. The V gene's germline CDR1 is MNHEY and CDR2 SVGEGT. The V segment lost 8 bases and the J segment 4 bases; nucleotides outside the gene matches: 7. The CDR3 consists of 13 residues. The CDR3 here is CASEDRVSTEAFF. CDR3 nucleotides: TGTGCCAGCGAAGACAGGGTGTCCACTGAAGCTTTCTTT.

CDR3 protein: CSPIEGAGGYGYTF. CDR3 in DNA: TGCAGCCCTATAGAGGGGGCAGGGGGTTATGGCTACACCTTC. The gene calls are TRBV20-1 and TRBJ1-2; 7 bases fit TRBD1. Germline V gene sequence: CDR1 DFQATT, CDR2 SNEGSKA (reference sequence). The CDR3 consists of 14 residues.

The chain couples TRBV5-1 to TRBJ2-7; D may match TRBD1 or TRBD2 (6 bases each). V was trimmed by 0 bases and J by 2 bases, leaving 9 bases between them. The CDR3 extends over 14 amino acids. Looked up from germline, CDR1 is SGHRS and CDR2 is YFSETQ. The CDR3 reads CASSLVGGPYEQYF. CDR3 DNA sequence: TGCGCCAGCAGCTTGGTTGGGGGGCCCTACGAGCAGTACTTC.

This clonotype was picked up many times. This sequence joins TRBV29-1 and TRBJ2-7; D gene unclear. The CDR3 covers 12 residues. Germline values: CDR1 SQVTM, CDR2 ANQGSEA. With 3 bases removed from V and 0 bases from J, the gap between germline ends came to 6 bases. The CDR3 DNA reads TGCAGCGTTGAGGACGACTCCTACGAGCAGTACTTC. Its translation: CSVEDDSYEQYF.

Notes on this clonotype: Germline is not matched at one junction end, which may reflect a read error. V gene TRBV5-4 combines with J gene TRBJ1-4; D is perhaps TRBD1 (5 bases). Per the germline V gene, CDR1 is SGHNT and CDR2 is YYREEE (reference sequence). The CDR3 consists of 14 residues. DNA for the CDR3: TGTGCCAGCAGCCCGGGGGGGGGAAGTGAAAAACTGTTATTT. It codes for CASSPGGGSEKLLF.

This clonotype was picked up a small number of times. This sequence joins TRBV5-1 and TRBJ1-4, with 10 bases that match TRBD1. CDR1 is SGHRS and CDR2 is YFSETQ in the germline V gene. The CDR3 is made up of 15 amino acids. V shed 1 base and J 8 bases; nucleotides not matched to a gene: 5. The CDR3 DNA is TGCGCCAGCAGCTTGTTGGGACAGGGGTTCGAAAAACTGTTTTTT. Its protein product is CASSLLGQGFEKLFF.

This clonotype was seen just once. This sequence joins TRBV6-5 and TRBJ2-7, with D tentatively TRBD1 (5 bases). Germline values: CDR1 MNHEY, CDR2 SVGAGI. The germline V and J ends were trimmed by 5 bases and 9 bases, with 23 bases remaining between them. This CDR3 region has 15 residues. CDR3 residues: CASSVPGRQGGGQYF. CDR3 bases: TGTGCCAGCAGTGTTCCCGGGCGGCAGGGCGGCGGGCAGTACTTC.

V gene TRBV5-1 combines with J gene TRBJ2-7, with D hard to call. CDR1 is SGHRS, CDR2 YFSETQ, per germline. Between the trimmed V and J ends, which lost 4 bases and 3 bases, there was a span of 8 bases. This CDR3 is 12 amino acids long. CDR3 coding DNA: TGCGCCAGCAGCGGGTCGTTCTACGAGCAGTACTTC. Encoded protein: CASSGSFYEQYF.

The genes are TRBV15 and TRBJ2-2; no firm D call. This CDR3 contains 12 residues. V lost 1 base, J lost 7 bases, and 4 bases lay in between. Germline V gene data show CDR1 as LNHNV and CDR2 as YYDKDF (reference sequence). The CDR3 spells CATSRANGELFF. CDR3 in DNA: TGTGCCACCAGCAGAGCGAACGGGGAGCTGTTTTTT.

This clonotype came up many times. The gene calls are TRBV10-3 and TRBJ2-3; 9 bases match TRBD2. The ends lost 3 bases at V and 10 bases at J; junction bases unmatched: 8. Germline V gene lookup returns CDR1 ENHRY and CDR2 SYGVKD. The CDR3 runs 14 residues. The CDR3 DNA is TGTGCCATCAGTGAAAAGACTAGCGGCCTTCCGCAGTATTTT. Protein: CAISEKTSGLPQYF.

By share of the sample, this clonotype is medium-sized. The rearrangement links TRBV19 to TRBJ1-5; D ambiguous. V was pared by 2 bases and J by 4 bases, with 6 bases between. The CDR3 extends over 13 amino acids. Germline assignment: CDR1 LNHDA and CDR2 SQIVND (reference sequence). CDR3 nucleotides: TGTGCCAGTAGTATACTCCAAAATCAGCCCCAGCATTTT. This codes for CASSILQNQPQHF.

This clonotype was detected only a few times. The chain carries TRBV30 and TRBJ2-3; TRBD1 agrees at 7 bases. Germline V gene sequence: CDR1 GTSNPN, CDR2 SVGIG (reference sequence). CDR3 length equals 13 residues. V was clipped by 8 bases and J by 6 bases; unmatched bases: 11. The CDR3 here is CARDRAGQDTQYF. CDR3 bases: TGTGCCAGAGACAGGGCCGGGCAGGATACGCAGTATTTT. The full variable domain, in which reference TRBV30 and TRBJ2-3 provide the parts outside the CDR3, is SQTIHQWPATLVQPVGSPLSLECTVEGTSNPNLYWYRQAAGRGLQLLFYSVGIGQISSEVPQNLSASRPQDRQFILSSKKLLLSDSGFYLCARDRAGQDTQYFGPGTRLTVL.

By proportion, this clonotype is medium-sized. The CDR3 coding sequence is TGTGCCAGCTCACCTAAGACAGGGGACAATGAGCAGTTCTTC. Residues: CASSPKTGDNEQFF. The rearrangement joins TRBV18 to TRBJ2-1; 8 positions match TRBD1. J was trimmed by 5 bases and V by 3 bases; bases with no gene match: 3. The CDR3 sequence is 14 residues long. CDR1 is KGHSH and CDR2 is LQKENI in the germline V gene.

The V gene is TRBV25-1, the J gene TRBJ2-7; no clear D gene. There are 14 residues in the CDR3. Per germline, CDR1 MGHDK and CDR2 SYGVNS. V was shortened by 1 base and J by 3 bases, with 10 bases between the two germline ends. CDR3 coding DNA: TGTGCCAGCAGTGAATCCCGGCCGATCTACGAGCAGTACTTC. Protein product: CASSESRPIYEQYF.

V usage is TRBV20-1 and J usage is TRBJ1-5, with 7 nucleotides matching TRBD1. The germline gives CDR1 DFQATT, CDR2 SNEGSKA (reference sequence). Trimming took 0 bases from V and 2 from J; bases not matched to a gene: 10. This CDR3 region has 17 residues. The CDR3 DNA sequence: TGCAGTGCTAGAGATCAAACAGGGGCTTGGCGCAATCAGCCCCAGCATTTT. Protein product: CSARDQTGAWRNQPQHF.

This chain connects TRBV7-2 to TRBJ1-6; D may be TRBD1 (6 bases). V was trimmed by 5 bases and J by 4 bases, leaving 15 bases between them. Germline V CDR1 and CDR2: SGHTA, FQGNSA. The CDR3 consists of 16 residues. The CDR3 bases are TGTGCCAGCAGCCCGTCAGGGGCCCTATATAATTCACCCCTCCACTTT. Translated, it gives CASSPSGALYNSPLHF.

The CDR3 bases are TGTGCCAGCAGTGGCGTAGGAGCTTTCTTT. It translates to CASSGVGAFF. The chain employs TRBV12-3 or TRBV12-4 and TRBJ1-1; D is ambiguous. The CDR3 contains 10 residues. Trimming shortened V by 5 bases and J by 10 bases, and 8 bases separated the two germline ends.

There are a few counts of this clonotype. The gene calls are TRBV6-1 and TRBJ2-5, with TRBD2 matching 12 bases. CDR3 length: 15 amino acids. With V trimmed by 6 bases and J by 5 bases, 7 bases remained unmatched. From germline, CDR1 is MNHNS and CDR2 SASEGT. DNA of the CDR3: TGTGCCAGCAGCCTACTAGCGGGGGGAGGGGAGACCCAGTACTTC. It codes for CASSLLAGGGETQYF.

Notes on this clonotype: This may be a read error: a much more frequent sequence differs by one nucleotide. The V and J genes are TRBV5-6 and TRBJ1-6; D is undetermined. Trimming took 4 bases from V and 3 from J, leaving 17 bases between them. The CDR3 covers 17 residues. Germline CDR1 is SGHDT and CDR2 is YYEEEE. The CDR3 nucleotides read TGTGCCAGCAGCGTCTCATCCCTAGTAGGCTATAATTCACCCCTCCACTTT. It is translated as CASSVSSLVGYNSPLHF.